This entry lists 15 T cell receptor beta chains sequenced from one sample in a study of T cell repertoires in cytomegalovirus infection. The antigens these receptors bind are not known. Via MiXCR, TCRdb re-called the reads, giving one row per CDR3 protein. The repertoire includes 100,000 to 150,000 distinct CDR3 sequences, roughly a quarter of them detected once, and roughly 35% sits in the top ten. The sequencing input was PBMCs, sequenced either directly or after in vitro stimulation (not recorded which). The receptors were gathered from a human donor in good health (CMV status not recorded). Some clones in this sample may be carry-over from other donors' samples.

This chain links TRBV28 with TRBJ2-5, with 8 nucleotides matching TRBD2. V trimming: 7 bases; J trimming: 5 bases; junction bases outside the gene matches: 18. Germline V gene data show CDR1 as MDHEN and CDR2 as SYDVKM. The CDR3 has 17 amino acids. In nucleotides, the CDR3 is TGTGCCAGCACCATCGGACTAGCAGCAAAGCGGGGGGAGACCCAGTACTTC. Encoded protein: CASTIGLAAKRGETQYF.

CDR3 DNA sequence: TGTGCCAGCAGTGATTACTACGAGCAGTACTTC. Protein product: CASSDYYEQYF. V gene TRBV25-1 combines with J gene TRBJ2-7; D ambiguous. CDR3 length equals 11 residues. Trimming took 3 bases from V and 3 from J, leaving 3 bases between them. Germline V lookup: CDR1 MGHDK, CDR2 SYGVNS.

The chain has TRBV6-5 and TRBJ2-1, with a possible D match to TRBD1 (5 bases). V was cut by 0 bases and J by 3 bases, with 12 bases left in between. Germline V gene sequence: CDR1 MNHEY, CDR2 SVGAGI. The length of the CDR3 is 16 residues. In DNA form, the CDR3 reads TGTGCCAGCAGTTACTCAGGGGAACTTTACTACAATGAGCAGTTCTTC. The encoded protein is CASSYSGELYYNEQFF.

Written as DNA, the CDR3 is TGTGCCAGCAGCCCCGCGATGGGCGGGAGCCCGGAGACCCAGTACTTC. It specifies CASSPAMGGSPETQYF. J is TRBJ2-5 and V is TRBV7-9, with 7 bases matching TRBD2. V gave up 5 bases and J gave up 5 bases; unmatched junction bases: 14. CDR3 length equals 16 residues. Germline lookup yields CDR1 SEHNR and CDR2 FQNEAQ (reference sequence).

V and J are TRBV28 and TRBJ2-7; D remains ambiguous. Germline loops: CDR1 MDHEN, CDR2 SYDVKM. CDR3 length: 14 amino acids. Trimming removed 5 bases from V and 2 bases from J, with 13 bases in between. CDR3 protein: CASSTLQPPYEQYF. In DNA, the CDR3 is TGTGCCAGCAGTACACTACAGCCTCCCTACGAGCAGTACTTC.

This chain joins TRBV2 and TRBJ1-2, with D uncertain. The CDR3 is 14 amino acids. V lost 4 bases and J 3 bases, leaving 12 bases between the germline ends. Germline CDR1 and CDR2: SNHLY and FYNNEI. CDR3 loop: CASSGQGYDYGYTF. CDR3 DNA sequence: TGTGCCAGCAGTGGTCAAGGGTACGACTATGGCTACACCTTC.

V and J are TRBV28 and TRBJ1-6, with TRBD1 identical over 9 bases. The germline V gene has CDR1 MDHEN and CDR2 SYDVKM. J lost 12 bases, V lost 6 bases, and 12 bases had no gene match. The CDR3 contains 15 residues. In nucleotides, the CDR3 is TGTGCCAGCAGATCCCTGGGACAGGGAATCCGACCCCTCCACTTT. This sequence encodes CASRSLGQGIRPLHF. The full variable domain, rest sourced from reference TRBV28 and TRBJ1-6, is DVKVTQSSRYLVKRTGEKVFLECVQDMDHENMFWYRQDPGLGLRLIYFSYDVKMKEKGDIPEGYSVSREKKERFSLILESASTNQTSMYLCASRSLGQGIRPLHFGNGTRLTVT.

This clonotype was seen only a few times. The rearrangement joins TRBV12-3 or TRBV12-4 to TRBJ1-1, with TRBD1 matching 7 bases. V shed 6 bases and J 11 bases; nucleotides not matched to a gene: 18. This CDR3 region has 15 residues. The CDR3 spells CASSPIQGTLRAAFF. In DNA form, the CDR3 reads TGTGCCAGCAGCCCCATACAGGGGACTCTGAGGGCGGCTTTCTTT.

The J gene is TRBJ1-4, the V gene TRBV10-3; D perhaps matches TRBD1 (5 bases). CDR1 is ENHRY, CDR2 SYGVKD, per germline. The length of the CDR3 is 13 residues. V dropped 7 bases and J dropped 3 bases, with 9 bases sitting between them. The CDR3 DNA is TGTGCCATCACATCGACAGCTAATGAAAAACTGTTTTTT. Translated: CAITSTANEKLFF.

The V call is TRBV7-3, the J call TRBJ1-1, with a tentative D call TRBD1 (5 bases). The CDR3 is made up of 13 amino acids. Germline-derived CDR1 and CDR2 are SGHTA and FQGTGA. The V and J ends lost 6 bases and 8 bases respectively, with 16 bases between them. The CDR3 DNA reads TGTGCCAGCAGTTCCTCCGGGGCGGCGGAAGCTTTCTTT. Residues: CASSSSGAAEAFF.

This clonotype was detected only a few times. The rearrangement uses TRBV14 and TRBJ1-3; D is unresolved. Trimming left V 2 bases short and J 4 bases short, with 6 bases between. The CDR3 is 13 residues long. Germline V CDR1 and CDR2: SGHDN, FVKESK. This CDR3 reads CASSQFPGNTIYF. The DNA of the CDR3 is TGTGCCAGCAGCCAATTTCCCGGAAACACCATATATTTT. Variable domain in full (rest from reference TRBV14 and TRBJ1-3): EAGVTQFPSHSVIEKGQTVTLRCDPISGHDNLYWYRRVMGKEIKFLLHFVKESKQDESGMPNNRFLAERTGGTYSTLKVQPAELEDSGVYFCASSQFPGNTIYFGEGSWLTVV.

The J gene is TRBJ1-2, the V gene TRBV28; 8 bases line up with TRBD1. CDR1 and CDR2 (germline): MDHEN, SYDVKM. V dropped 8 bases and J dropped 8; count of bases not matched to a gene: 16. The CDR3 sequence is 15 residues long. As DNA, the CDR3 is TGTGCCAGCGGGTCCGGACAGGGTATTACGGGAGGCTACACCTTC. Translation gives CASGSGQGITGGYTF.

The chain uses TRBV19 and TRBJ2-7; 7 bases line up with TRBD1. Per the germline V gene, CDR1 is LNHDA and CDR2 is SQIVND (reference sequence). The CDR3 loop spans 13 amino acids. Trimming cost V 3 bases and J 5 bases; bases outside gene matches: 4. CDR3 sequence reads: CASSINRGHEQYV. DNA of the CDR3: TGTGCCAGTAGTATCAACAGGGGCCACGAGCAGTACGTC.

CDR3 bases: TGTGCCAGTAGTCAGGGCTCCTCTCGCTACGAGCAGTACTTC. Translating gives CASSQGSSRYEQYF. The chain carries TRBV19 and TRBJ2-7; perhaps TRBD1 as D (5 bases). The CDR3 has 14 residues. Germline V gene lookup returns CDR1 LNHDA and CDR2 SQIVND (reference sequence). V shed 5 bases and J shed 3 bases, with 14 bases lying between them.

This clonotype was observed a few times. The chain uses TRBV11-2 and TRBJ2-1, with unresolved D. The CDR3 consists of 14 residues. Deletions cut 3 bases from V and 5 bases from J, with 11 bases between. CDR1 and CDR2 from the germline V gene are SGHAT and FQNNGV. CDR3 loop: CASSFERLNNEQFF. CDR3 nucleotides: TGTGCCAGCAGCTTTGAGAGACTCAACAATGAGCAGTTCTTC.